The next 3 T cell receptor beta chains were all read from a single sample in a study of blood T cell repertoires in COVID-19. Generated by immunoSEQ multiplex PCR, the TCRdb table keeps only in-frame clones and is missing some. The sample includes 200,000 to 250,000 clones, 65% to 90% of them seen just once. Sequenced material: peripheral blood. These receptors were obtained from a woman aged 40 to 50 who had recovered from COVID-19.

The V gene is TRBV5-5, the J gene TRBJ2-2, with D unresolved. With 1 base removed from V and 2 bases from J, the gap between germline ends came to 9 bases. This CDR3 comprises 15 residues. Per germline, CDR1 SGHKS and CDR2 YYEKEE (reference sequence). CDR3 nucleotides: TGTGCCAGCAGCTTGTTGAACTCCAACACCGGGGAGCTGTTTTTT. Protein sequence: CASSLLNSNTGELFF.

Here the CDR3 DNA reads TGCGCCAGCAGCCAAGATCAAGCGGGGTGGGAAAAACTGTTTTTT. Encoded protein: CASSQDQAGWEKLFF. This sequence joins TRBV4-3 and TRBJ1-4; unclear D gene. Per the germline V gene, CDR1 is LGHNA and CDR2 is YSLEER. The CDR3 loop spans 15 amino acids. Trimming removed 0 bases at V and 8 bases at J, with 13 bases between.

V gene TRBV27 combines with J gene TRBJ2-1, with D uncertain. V shed 5 bases and J shed 5 bases, with 7 bases lying between them. Germline CDR1 MNHEY, CDR2 SMNVEV (reference sequence). The length of the CDR3 is 12 residues. The DNA for the CDR3 is TGTGCCAGCAGTCACTACAACAATGAGCAGTTCTTC. It codes for CASSHYNNEQFF.